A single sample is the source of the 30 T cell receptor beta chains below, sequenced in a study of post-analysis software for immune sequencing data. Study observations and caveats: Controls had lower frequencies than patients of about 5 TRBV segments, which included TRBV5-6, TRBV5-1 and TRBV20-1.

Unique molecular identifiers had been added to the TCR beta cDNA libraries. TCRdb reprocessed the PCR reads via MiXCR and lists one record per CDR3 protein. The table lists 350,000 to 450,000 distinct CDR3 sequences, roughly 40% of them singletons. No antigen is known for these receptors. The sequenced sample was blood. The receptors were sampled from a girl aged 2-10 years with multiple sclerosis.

The CDR3 loop reads CASSLPTSGSSYNEQFF. Written as DNA, the CDR3 is TGTGCCAGCAGCCTCCCGACTAGCGGGAGCTCCTACAATGAGCAGTTCTTC. The rearrangement joins TRBV5-5 to TRBJ2-1; 12 nucleotides match TRBD2. The trim removed 4 bases at V and 0 bases at J, leaving 5 bases unmatched. The CDR3 runs 17 residues. In germline, CDR1 is SGHKS, CDR2 YYEKEE (reference sequence).

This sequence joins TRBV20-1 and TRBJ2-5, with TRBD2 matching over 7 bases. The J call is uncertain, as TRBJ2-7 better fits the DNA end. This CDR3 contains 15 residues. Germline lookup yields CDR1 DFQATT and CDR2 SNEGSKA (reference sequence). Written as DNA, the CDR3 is TGCAGTGCTAACGGTGGGGGACTAAGCCTCTACGAGCAGTACTTC. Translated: CSANGGGLSLYEQYF.

The CDR3 DNA sequence: TGTGCCAGCAGCCCCTTACTAGCGGGAGGGCCGCAAGAGACCCAGTACTTC. As protein: CASSPLLAGGPQETQYF. The V and J genes are TRBV5-6 and TRBJ2-5; 13 bases agree with TRBD2. Unmatched junction bases numbered 8, after V lost 4 bases and J lost 2 bases. This CDR3 has 17 residues. Germline V CDR1 and CDR2: SGHDT, YYEEEE.

The CDR3 protein is CASSSPIVAQPTDTQYF. The CDR3 DNA reads TGTGCCAGCAGCTCCCCCATTGTGGCACAGCCTACAGATACGCAGTATTTT. V gene TRBV28 combines with J gene TRBJ2-3; D unresolved. Germline CDR1 is MDHEN and CDR2 is SYDVKM. V was pared by 6 bases and J by 3 bases, with 22 bases between. CDR3 length: 17 residues.

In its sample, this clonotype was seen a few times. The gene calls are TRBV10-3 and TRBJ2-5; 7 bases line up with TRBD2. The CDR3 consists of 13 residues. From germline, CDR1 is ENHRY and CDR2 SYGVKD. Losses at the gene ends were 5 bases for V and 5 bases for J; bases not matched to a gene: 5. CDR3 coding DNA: TGTGCCATCAGTTGGCGGGAGTGGGAGACCCAGTACTTC. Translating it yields CAISWREWETQYF.

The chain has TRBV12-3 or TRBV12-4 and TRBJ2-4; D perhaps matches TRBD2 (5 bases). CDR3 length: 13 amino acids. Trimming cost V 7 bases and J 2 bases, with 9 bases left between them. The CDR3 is CASKGDTKNIQYF. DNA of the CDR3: TGTGCCAGCAAGGGAGATACCAAAAACATTCAGTACTTC.

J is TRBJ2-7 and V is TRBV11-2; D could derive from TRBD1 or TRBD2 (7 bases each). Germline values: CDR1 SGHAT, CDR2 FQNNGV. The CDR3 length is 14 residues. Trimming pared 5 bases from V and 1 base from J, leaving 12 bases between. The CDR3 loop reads CASSIQGGSYEQYF. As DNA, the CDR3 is TGTGCCAGCAGCATCCAGGGGGGGTCCTACGAGCAGTACTTC.

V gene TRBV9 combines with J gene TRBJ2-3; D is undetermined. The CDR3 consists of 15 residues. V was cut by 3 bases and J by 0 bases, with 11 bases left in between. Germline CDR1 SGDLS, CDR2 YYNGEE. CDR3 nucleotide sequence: TGTGCCAGCAGCGCACAGAAGCGTAGCACAGATACGCAGTATTTT. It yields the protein CASSAQKRSTDTQYF.

The CDR3 nucleotides are TGCAGCGTTGAAGAAGGTGTGGGAGCGGAGGTTCGGTCGGAGCAGTTCTTC. Translated, it gives CSVEEGVGAEVRSEQFF. V usage is TRBV29-1 and J usage is TRBJ2-1; tentatively, D is TRBD2 (5 bases). CDR3 length: 17 amino acids. The V gene lost 0 bases and the J gene lost 10 bases, with 25 bases spanning the gap. Germline CDR1 reads SQVTM; CDR2 reads ANQGSEA.

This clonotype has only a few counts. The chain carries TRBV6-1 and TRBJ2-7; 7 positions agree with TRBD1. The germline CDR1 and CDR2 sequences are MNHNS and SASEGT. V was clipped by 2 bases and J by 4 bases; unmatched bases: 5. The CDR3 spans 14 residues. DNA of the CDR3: TGTGCCAGCAGTGAATATACAGGGGCGTACGAGCAGTACTTC. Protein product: CASSEYTGAYEQYF.

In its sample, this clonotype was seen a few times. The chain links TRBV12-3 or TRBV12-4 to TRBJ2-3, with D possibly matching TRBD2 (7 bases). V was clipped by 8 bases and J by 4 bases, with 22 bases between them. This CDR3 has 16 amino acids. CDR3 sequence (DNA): TGTGCCAGCCCCCCCCGGGGGGCATCGTTCGCAGATACGCAGTATTTT. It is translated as CASPPRGASFADTQYF.

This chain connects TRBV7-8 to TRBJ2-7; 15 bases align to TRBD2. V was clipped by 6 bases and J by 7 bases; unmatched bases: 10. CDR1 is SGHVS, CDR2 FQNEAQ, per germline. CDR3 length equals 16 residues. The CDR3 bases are TGTGCCAGCAGTTTTGGACTAGCGGGAGGGGGGAGAGAGCAGTACTTC. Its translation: CASSFGLAGGGREQYF.

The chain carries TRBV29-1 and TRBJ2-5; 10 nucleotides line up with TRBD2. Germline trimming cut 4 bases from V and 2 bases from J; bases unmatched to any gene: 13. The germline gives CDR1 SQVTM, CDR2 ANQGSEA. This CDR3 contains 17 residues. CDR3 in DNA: TGCAGCGTTGGGGGGCTAGCGGGAGTCGCTGTACAAGAGACCCAGTACTTC. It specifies CSVGGLAGVAVQETQYF. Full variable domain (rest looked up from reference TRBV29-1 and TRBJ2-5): SAVISQKPSRDICQRGTSLTIQCQVDSQVTMMFWYRQQPGQSLTLIATANQGSEATYESGFVIDKFPISRPNLTFSTLTVSNMSPEDSSIYLCSVGGLAGVAVQETQYFGPGTRLLVL.

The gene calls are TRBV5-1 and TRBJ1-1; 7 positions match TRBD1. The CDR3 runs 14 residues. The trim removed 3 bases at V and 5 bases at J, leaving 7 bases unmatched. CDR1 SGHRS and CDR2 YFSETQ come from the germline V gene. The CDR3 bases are TGCGCCAGCAGCTCGGCGCAGGGGGGGACTGAAGCTTTCTTT. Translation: CASSSAQGGTEAFF. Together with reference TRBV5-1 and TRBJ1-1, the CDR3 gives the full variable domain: KAGVTQTPRYLIKTRGQQVTLSCSPISGHRSVSWYQQTPGQGLQFLFEYFSETQRNKGNFPGRFSGRQFSNSRSEMNVSTLELGDSALYLCASSSAQGGTEAFFGQGTRLTVV.

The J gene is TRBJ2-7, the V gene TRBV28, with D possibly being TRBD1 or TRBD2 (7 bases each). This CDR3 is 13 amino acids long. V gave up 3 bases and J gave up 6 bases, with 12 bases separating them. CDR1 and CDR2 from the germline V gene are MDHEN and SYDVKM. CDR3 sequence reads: CASSLGGGSEQYF. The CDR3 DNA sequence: TGTGCCAGCAGTTTGGGAGGGGGCTCCGAGCAGTACTTC.

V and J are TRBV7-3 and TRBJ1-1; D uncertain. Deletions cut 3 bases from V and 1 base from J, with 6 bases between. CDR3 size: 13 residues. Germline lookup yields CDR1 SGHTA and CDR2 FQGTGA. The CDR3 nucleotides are TGTGCCAGCAGCTTTGACGGGAACACTGAAGCTTTCTTT. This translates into CASSFDGNTEAFF.

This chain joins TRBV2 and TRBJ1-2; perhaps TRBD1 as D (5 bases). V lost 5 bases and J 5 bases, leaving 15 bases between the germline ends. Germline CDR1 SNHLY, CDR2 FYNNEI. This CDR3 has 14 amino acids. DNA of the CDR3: TGTGCCAGCAGTCCCGGGACCCAGTCGTATGGCTACACCTTC. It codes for CASSPGTQSYGYTF.

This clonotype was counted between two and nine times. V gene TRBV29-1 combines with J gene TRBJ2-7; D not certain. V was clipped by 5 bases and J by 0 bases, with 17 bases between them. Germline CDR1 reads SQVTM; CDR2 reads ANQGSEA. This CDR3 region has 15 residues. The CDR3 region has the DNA TGCAGCGTTCTCCAATTGCGACACAGCTCCTACGAGCAGTACTTC. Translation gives CSVLQLRHSSYEQYF.

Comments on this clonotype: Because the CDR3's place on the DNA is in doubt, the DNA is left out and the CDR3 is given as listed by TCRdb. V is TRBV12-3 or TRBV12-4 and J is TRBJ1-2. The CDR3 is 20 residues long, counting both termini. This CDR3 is CAGTRGVHCRTSEANYGCTF.

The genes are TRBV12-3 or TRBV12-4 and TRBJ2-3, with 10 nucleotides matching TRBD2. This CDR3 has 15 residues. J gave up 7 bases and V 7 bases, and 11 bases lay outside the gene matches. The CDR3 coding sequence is TGTGCCAGCACTCAAGCGGGAGGGGGCAGGTATACGCAGTATTTT. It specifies CASTQAGGGRYTQYF.

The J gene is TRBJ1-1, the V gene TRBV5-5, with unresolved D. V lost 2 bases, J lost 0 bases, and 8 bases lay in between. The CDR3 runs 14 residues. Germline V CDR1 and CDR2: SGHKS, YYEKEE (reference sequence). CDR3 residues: CASSLSRMNTEAFF. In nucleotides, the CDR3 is TGTGCCAGCAGCTTATCCAGGATGAACACTGAAGCTTTCTTT.

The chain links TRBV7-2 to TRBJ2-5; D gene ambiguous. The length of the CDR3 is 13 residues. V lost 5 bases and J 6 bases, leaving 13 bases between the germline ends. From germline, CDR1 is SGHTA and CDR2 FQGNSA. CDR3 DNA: TGTGCCAGCAGCCCCCGGAGATTCCAGACCCAGTACTTC. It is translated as CASSPRRFQTQYF.

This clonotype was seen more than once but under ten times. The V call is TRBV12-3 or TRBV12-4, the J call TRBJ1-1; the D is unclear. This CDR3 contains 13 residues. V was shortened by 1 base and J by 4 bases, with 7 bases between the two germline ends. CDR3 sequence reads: CASSLDSFTEAFF. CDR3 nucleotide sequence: TGTGCCAGCAGTTTAGACAGCTTCACTGAAGCTTTCTTT.

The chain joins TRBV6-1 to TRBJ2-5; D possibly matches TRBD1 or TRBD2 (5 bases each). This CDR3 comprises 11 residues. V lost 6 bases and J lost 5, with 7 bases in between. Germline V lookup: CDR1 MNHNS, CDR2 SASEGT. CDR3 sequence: CASRGEETQYF. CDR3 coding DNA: TGTGCCAGCAGGGGGGAGGAGACCCAGTACTTC.

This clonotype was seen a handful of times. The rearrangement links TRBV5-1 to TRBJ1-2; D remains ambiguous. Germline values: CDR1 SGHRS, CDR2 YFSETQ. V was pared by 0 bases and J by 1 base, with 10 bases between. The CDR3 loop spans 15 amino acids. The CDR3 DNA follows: TGCGCCAGCAGCTTGGAGCCGTTGTATAACTATGGCTACACCTTC. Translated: CASSLEPLYNYGYTF.

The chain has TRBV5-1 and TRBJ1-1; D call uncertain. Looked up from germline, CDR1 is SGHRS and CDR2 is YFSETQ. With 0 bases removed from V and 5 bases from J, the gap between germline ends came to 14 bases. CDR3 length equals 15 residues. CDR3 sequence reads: CASSLALGWRTEAFF. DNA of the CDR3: TGCGCCAGCAGCTTGGCCTTAGGGTGGAGGACTGAAGCTTTCTTT.

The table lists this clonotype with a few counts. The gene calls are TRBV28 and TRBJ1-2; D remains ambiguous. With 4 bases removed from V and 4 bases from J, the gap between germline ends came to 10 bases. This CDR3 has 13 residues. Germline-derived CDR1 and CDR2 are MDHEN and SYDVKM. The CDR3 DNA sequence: TGTGCCAGCAGTTCCTTCGAGGGCTATGGCTACACCTTC. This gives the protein CASSSFEGYGYTF.

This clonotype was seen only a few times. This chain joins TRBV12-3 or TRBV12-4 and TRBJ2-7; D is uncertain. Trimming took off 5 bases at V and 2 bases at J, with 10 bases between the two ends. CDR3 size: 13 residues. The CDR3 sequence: CASSPRSPYEQYF. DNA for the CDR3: TGTGCCAGCAGTCCGCGCAGTCCCTACGAGCAGTACTTC.

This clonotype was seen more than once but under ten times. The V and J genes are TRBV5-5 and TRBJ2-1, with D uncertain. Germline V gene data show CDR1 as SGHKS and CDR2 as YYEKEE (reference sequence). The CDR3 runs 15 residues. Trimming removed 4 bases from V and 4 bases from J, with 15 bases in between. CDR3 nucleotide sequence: TGTGCCAGCAGCACCGGGTCCAAAATTTACAATGAGCAGTTCTTC. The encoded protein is CASSTGSKIYNEQFF.

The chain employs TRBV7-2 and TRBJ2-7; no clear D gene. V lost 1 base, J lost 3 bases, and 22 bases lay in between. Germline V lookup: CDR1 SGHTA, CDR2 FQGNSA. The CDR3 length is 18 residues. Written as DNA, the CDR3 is TGTGCCAGCAGCTTAGTTCTGTCCGGTGGCGGAGCTTTCTACGAGCAGTACTTC. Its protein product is CASSLVLSGGGAFYEQYF.